Listed below are T cell receptor beta chains from one sample, sequenced in a study of blood T cells in healthy people across ages. MiXCR, run by TCRdb on the 5' RACE reads, gives a single entry per CDR3 protein. The table records hundreds of thousands of distinct CDR3 sequences, 40% to 45% of them present only once. Specimen: blood. The origin of the receptors is an elderly man in good health. Both conserved end residues are part of each CDR3. D genes are given only for firm matches. Size tells how often a clone was seen (once, few, many) or the class of an expanded clone, and some rows leave it out.

V gene: TRBV6-6; D gene: -; CDR3 length: 17; J gene: TRBJ2-2; clone size: -; CDR3 DNA: TGTGCCAGCACCCAGGGCCCGCTCGGACCGAACACCGGGGAGCTGTTTTTT; CDR3 protein: CASTQGPLGPNTGELFF
V gene: TRBV20-1; D gene: TRBD1; CDR3 length: 14; J gene: TRBJ1-2; clone size: -; CDR3 DNA: TGCAGTGCTAGAGACGGGGCAGGGGGCGGTGGCTACACCTTC; CDR3 protein: CSARDGAGGGGYTF
V gene: TRBV24-1; D gene: TRBD1; CDR3 length: 16; J gene: TRBJ2-7; clone size: -; CDR3 DNA: TGTGCCACCAGTGATCAATCCGGACAGGGCCACAACGAGCAGTACTTC; CDR3 protein: CATSDQSGQGHNEQYF
V gene: TRBV4-2; D gene: -; CDR3 length: 18; J gene: TRBJ2-1; clone size: few; CDR3 DNA: TGTGCCAGCAGCCAAGTCGGAGGAGGTTTCAGCTCCTACAATGAGCAGTTCTTC; CDR3 protein: CASSQVGGGFSSYNEQFF
V gene: TRBV7-9; D gene: -; CDR3 length: 14; J gene: TRBJ2-7; clone size: -; CDR3 DNA: TGTGCCAGCAGCCCCCAGCAGGTCGGAGACGAGCAGTACTTC; CDR3 protein: CASSPQQVGDEQYF
V gene: TRBV20-1; D gene: TRBD2; CDR3 length: 18; J gene: TRBJ2-2; clone size: -; CDR3 DNA: TGCAGTGCTAGAGATTTCCTAGCGGGAGAAATGGGTACCGGGGAGCTGTTTTTT; CDR3 protein: CSARDFLAGEMGTGELFF
V gene: TRBV11-2; D gene: TRBD2; CDR3 length: 15; J gene: TRBJ2-1; clone size: -; CDR3 DNA: TGTGCCAGCAGCTTTATTTCTTTAGCGGGAATTGAGCAGTTCTTC; CDR3 protein: CASSFISLAGIEQFF
V gene: TRBV20-1; D gene: -; CDR3 length: 15; J gene: TRBJ2-3; clone size: once; CDR3 DNA: TGCAGTGTTCTACCTGGATCGGGGGTAACAGATACGCAGTATTTT; CDR3 protein: CSVLPGSGVTDTQYF
V gene: TRBV28; D gene: -; CDR3 length: 15; J gene: TRBJ1-1; clone size: few; CDR3 DNA: TGTGCCAGCAGTTCCCTGGGGGGGCTGAACACTGAAGCTTTCTTT; CDR3 protein: CASSSLGGLNTEAFF
V gene: TRBV6-1; D gene: -; CDR3 length: 14; J gene: TRBJ2-7; clone size: few; CDR3 DNA: TGTGCCAGCCAGGCGTCGCAGGGGCCATACGAGCAGTACTTC; CDR3 protein: CASQASQGPYEQYF
V gene: TRBV12-3/TRBV12-4; D gene: -; CDR3 length: 12; J gene: TRBJ1-2; clone size: -; CDR3 DNA: TGTGCCAGCAGCTCGGACGACTATGGCTACACCTTC; CDR3 protein: CASSSDDYGYTF
V gene: TRBV6-5; D gene: TRBD1; CDR3 length: 13; J gene: TRBJ1-2; clone size: few; CDR3 DNA: TGTGCCAGCACCGAAAGACAGGGGGATGGCTACACCTTC; CDR3 protein: CASTERQGDGYTF
V gene: TRBV11-2; D gene: -; CDR3 length: 15; J gene: TRBJ2-3; clone size: once; CDR3 DNA: TGTGCCAGCAGCCGGGACGGACTACCCACAGATACGCAGTATTTT; CDR3 protein: CASSRDGLPTDTQYF
V gene: TRBV10-3; D gene: TRBD1; CDR3 length: 14; J gene: TRBJ2-3; clone size: -; CDR3 DNA: TGTGCCGCAGAGACAGGGTTGGAAACTGATACGCAGTATTTT; CDR3 protein: CAAETGLETDTQYF
V gene: TRBV5-6; D gene: -; CDR3 length: 16; J gene: TRBJ2-3; clone size: -; CDR3 DNA: TGTGCCAGCAGCTTCCGAGGGGGTCCAGACACAGATACGCAGTATTTT; CDR3 protein: CASSFRGGPDTDTQYF
V gene: TRBV9; D gene: TRBD1; CDR3 length: 14; J gene: TRBJ2-1; clone size: few; CDR3 DNA: TGTGCCAGCAGCCCCGGACAGGGGTCGGATGAGCAGTTCTTC; CDR3 protein: CASSPGQGSDEQFF
V gene: TRBV9; D gene: -; CDR3 length: 14; J gene: TRBJ2-3; clone size: -; CDR3 DNA: TGTGCCAGCAGCGAAAGGAGGGCCCCAGATACGCAGTATTTT; CDR3 protein: CASSERRAPDTQYF
V gene: TRBV24-1; D gene: TRBD1; CDR3 length: 14; J gene: TRBJ2-7; clone size: -; CDR3 DNA: TGTGCCACCAGTGATAAGGGACAGTACAATGAGCAGTACTTC; CDR3 protein: CATSDKGQYNEQYF
V gene: TRBV6-5; D gene: TRBD1; CDR3 length: 12; J gene: TRBJ2-7; clone size: -; CDR3 DNA: TGTGCCAGCAGTACAGGGGGAAGGGAGCAGTACTTC; CDR3 protein: CASSTGGREQYF
V gene: TRBV4-3; D gene: -; CDR3 length: 19; J gene: TRBJ2-2; clone size: -; CDR3 DNA: TGCGCCAGCAGCCAAGATCGGGAAACTCTCCTATATGCTAGCGGGGAGCTGTTTTTT; CDR3 protein: CASSQDRETLLYASGELFF
V gene: TRBV4-2; D gene: -; CDR3 length: 13; J gene: TRBJ2-7; clone size: -; CDR3 DNA: TGTGCCAGCAGCCAAGATTCAGTTGGTGAGCAGTACTTC; CDR3 protein: CASSQDSVGEQYF
V gene: TRBV5-1; D gene: TRBD1; CDR3 length: 16; J gene: TRBJ2-7; clone size: -; CDR3 DNA: TGCGCCAGCAGCTCGACCCCAGGGGGCTCCTACAATGAGCAGTACTTC; CDR3 protein: CASSSTPGGSYNEQYF
V gene: TRBV4-3; D gene: -; CDR3 length: 13; J gene: TRBJ2-5; clone size: many; CDR3 DNA: TGCGCCAGCAGCCAAGGACTAGGAGAGACCCAGTACTTC; CDR3 protein: CASSQGLGETQYF
V gene: TRBV9; D gene: TRBD2; CDR3 length: 16; J gene: TRBJ2-5; clone size: many; CDR3 DNA: TGTGCCAGCAGCGTAGGCGAGCGGGAGGGCCGAGAGACCCAGTACTTC; CDR3 protein: CASSVGEREGRETQYF
V gene: TRBV10-3; D gene: -; CDR3 length: 14; J gene: TRBJ1-5; clone size: few; CDR3 DNA: TGTGCCATCAGTGATGGGGGTTTTAATCAGCCCCAGCATTTT; CDR3 protein: CAISDGGFNQPQHF
V gene: TRBV20-1; D gene: -; CDR3 length: 11; J gene: TRBJ2-7; clone size: -; CDR3 DNA: TGCAGTGCCGTTGGCGGATACGAGCAGTACTTC; CDR3 protein: CSAVGGYEQYF
V gene: TRBV12-3/TRBV12-4; D gene: TRBD2; CDR3 length: 15; J gene: TRBJ2-2; clone size: -; CDR3 DNA: TGTGCCAGCAGTCGTCGACTAGCGGGCACCGGGGAGCTGTTTTTT; CDR3 protein: CASSRRLAGTGELFF
V gene: TRBV6-5; D gene: -; CDR3 length: 15; J gene: TRBJ1-5; clone size: few; CDR3 DNA: TGTGCCAGCAGTTACTCGAGGGGCCTCAATCAGCCCCAGCATTTT; CDR3 protein: CASSYSRGLNQPQHF
V gene: TRBV18; D gene: TRBD1; CDR3 length: 15; J gene: TRBJ1-1; clone size: -; CDR3 DNA: TGTGCCAGCTCACTCGTTCGGGACAGCAACACTGAAGCTTTCTTT; CDR3 protein: CASSLVRDSNTEAFF
V gene: TRBV2; D gene: -; CDR3 length: 12; J gene: TRBJ1-5; clone size: -; CDR3 DNA: TGTGCCAGCAACAGGGCCTATCAGCCCCAGCATTTT; CDR3 protein: CASNRAYQPQHF
V gene: TRBV2; D gene: TRBD1; CDR3 length: 14; J gene: TRBJ1-2; clone size: -; CDR3 DNA: TGTGCCAGCAGACTCGGACAGGGGGCCTATGGCTACACCTTC; CDR3 protein: CASRLGQGAYGYTF
V gene: TRBV7-9; D gene: TRBD2; CDR3 length: 14; J gene: TRBJ2-3; clone size: -; CDR3 DNA: TGTGCCAGCAGCTCTAGCGGGGTCACAGATACGCAGTATTTT; CDR3 protein: CASSSSGVTDTQYF
V gene: TRBV24-1; D gene: -; CDR3 length: 15; J gene: TRBJ1-4; clone size: -; CDR3 DNA: TGTGCCACCAGTGTCGGGTGGAAGGGAGGTGAAAAACTGTTTTTT; CDR3 protein: CATSVGWKGGEKLFF